The source of this TCR beta chain is a study of blood T cells in healthy people across ages (dated by TCRdb to between 2014 and 2016). General notes on the study: Template switching captured roughly one uniquely barcoded TCR beta cDNA molecule per two T cells in model experiments. Age-related changes in TCR beta repertoire diversity were measured in the study by deep sequencing normalized with unique cDNA molecular identifiers. Four age groups were formed from the donors: young (average roughly 15 years), middle-aged (around 39), aged (about 62) and long-lived (82). To avoid experimental bias, donors of different ages were spread randomly across the sequencing lanes. For two donors (one aged 18 to 29 and one aged 80 or older), the study analyzed two additional independent replicas of 1 million unique cDNA reads from the same blood draw. The investigation overall reported the following: Estimates of total diversity based on one million sequenced T cells were regarded as lower bounds and as underestimates. The long-lived group showed more naive CD4+ T cells, fewer expanded clones and increased TCR diversity than the aged group, suggesting age selection. Conclusive comparison of naive and antigen-experienced compartments was prevented by the profiling of bulk unsorted PBMCs. Observed TCR beta diversity correlated strongly with the percentage of naive T cells measured by flow cytometry. Observed TCR beta diversity per million T cells fell roughly linearly with age, and a significant reduction was already apparent by age about 43. Because donor CMV infection status was unknown, age-related changes in expanded clonotypes were potentially confounded.

Notes on this clonotype: Its recognized antigen is unknown. Nothing much larger sits one base from this clone, and base qualities are not available.

The library relied on 5' RACE. This sample was sequenced with an Illumina HiSeq 2500. A second PCR of roughly 7 to 11 cycles was performed with a sample-barcoded 5' primer and a J-beta primer mix. A unique molecular identifier was introduced onto each TCR beta cDNA molecule by a template-switch 5' adaptor carrying 12 random nucleotides. Each sample yielded at least 2.5 million CDR3-containing paired-end reads. All of the RNA was converted into first-strand cDNA using the Mint cDNA synthesis kit, with a TRBC-specific oligonucleotide serving as the primer. Following uracil-DNA glycosylase treatment, a first 18-cycle PCR with universal primers M1SS and BC2_uni_R was performed on all cDNA. Per the source publication's procedure: Each sample was normalized by randomly selecting 1 million high-quality reads, each carrying a distinct molecular identifier. Reads with shared molecular identifiers were discarded instead of being binned into consensus sequences. MiTCR, run with a Q25 quality threshold and the strictest error-elimination algorithm, handled CDR3 identification, clonotype clustering and error correction. A nonparametric unseen species model with Euler transformation was used to estimate lower-bound total TCR beta diversity. Clones were called with MiXCR by TCRdb after fastp trimmed the public reads at Q25, and only in-frame beta chains were retained. When rows share a CDR3 protein, they turn into one entry using the most common DNA and genes. For this entry, the V and J calls and clone size follow TCRdb and not the study's own pipeline. Counted in this sample were hundreds of thousands of distinct CDR3 sequences; 40% to 50% of them appeared once. The ten biggest clones cover around 21% of the sample.

The roughly 39 donors, aged roughly 6 to 95 years, were systemically healthy Caucasian individuals from Russia. Each donor gave approximately 9.3 milliliters of peripheral blood, collected into EDTA-treated Vacutainer tubes. PBMCs were isolated by Ficoll-Paque density-gradient centrifugation, with at least 6 million obtained per sample. Trizol reagent was used to extract total RNA from PBMCs, with at least 5.5 micrograms per sample. For every donor, flow cytometry on a PBMC aliquot measured the percentage of naive CD45RAhigh/CD27high T cells. V ends up 1 base short and J 0 bases short, with an unmatched junction base count of 5. The CDR3 has 17 amino acids, counting the end cysteine and phenylalanine. The CDR3 DNA has 51 bases and is translated from base 1. Reading the germline V gene (reference sequence) gives CDR1 SEHNR and CDR2 FQNEAQ.

In this chain, TRBV7-9 is recombined with TRBJ2-2, with TRBD1 identical over 7 junction bases. Source material: blood. The sequence came from a man aged 55 to 70 in good health. CDR3 reads: CASSLGTGGTNTGELFF. The DNA reads as follows: TGTGCCAGCAGCTTAGGGACAGGTGGAACGAACACCGGGGAGCTGTTTTTT. This CDR3, with the reference TRBV7-9 and TRBJ2-2 proteins standing in past its ends, gives the full variable domain DTGVSQNPRHKITKRGQNVTFRCDPISEHNRLYWYRQTLGQGPEFLTYFQNEAQLEKSRLLSDRFSAERPKGSFSTLEIQRTEQGDSAMYLCASSLGTGGTNTGELFFGEGSRLTVL.